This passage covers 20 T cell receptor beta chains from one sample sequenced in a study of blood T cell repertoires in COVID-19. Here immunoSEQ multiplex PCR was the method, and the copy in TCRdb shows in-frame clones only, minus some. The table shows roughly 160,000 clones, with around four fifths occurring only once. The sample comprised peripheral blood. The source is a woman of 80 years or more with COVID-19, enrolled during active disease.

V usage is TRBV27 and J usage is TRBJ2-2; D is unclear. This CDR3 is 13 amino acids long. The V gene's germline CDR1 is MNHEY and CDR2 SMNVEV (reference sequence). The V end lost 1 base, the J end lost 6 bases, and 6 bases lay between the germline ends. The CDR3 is CASSLWASGELFF. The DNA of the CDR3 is TGTGCCAGCAGTTTATGGGCCTCCGGGGAGCTGTTTTTT.

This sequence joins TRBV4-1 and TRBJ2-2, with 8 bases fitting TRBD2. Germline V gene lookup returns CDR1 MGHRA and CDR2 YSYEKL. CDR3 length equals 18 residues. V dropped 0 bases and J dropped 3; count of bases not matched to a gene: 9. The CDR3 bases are TGCGCCAGCAGCCAAGAAGCGACGGGGGGGCGGTACACCGGGGAGCTGTTTTTT. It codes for CASSQEATGGRYTGELFF.

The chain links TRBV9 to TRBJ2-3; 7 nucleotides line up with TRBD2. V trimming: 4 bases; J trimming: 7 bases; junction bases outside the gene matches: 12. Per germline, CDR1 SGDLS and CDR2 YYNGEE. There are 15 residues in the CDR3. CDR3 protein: CASSQTTSGTNTQYF. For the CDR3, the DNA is TGTGCCAGCAGCCAAACGACTTCCGGGACTAATACGCAGTATTTT. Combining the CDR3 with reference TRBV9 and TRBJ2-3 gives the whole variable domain DSGVTQTPKHLITATGQRVTLRCSPRSGDLSVYWYQQSLDQGLQFLIQYYNGEERAKGNILERFSAQQFPDLHSELNLSSLELGDSALYFCASSQTTSGTNTQYFGPGTRLTVL.

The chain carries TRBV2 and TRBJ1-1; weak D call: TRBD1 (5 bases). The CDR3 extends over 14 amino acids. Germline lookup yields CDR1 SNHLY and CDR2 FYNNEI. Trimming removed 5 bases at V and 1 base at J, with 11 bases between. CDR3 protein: CASSLTRGNTEAFF. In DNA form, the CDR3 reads TGTGCCAGCAGTCTTACAAGGGGGAACACTGAAGCTTTCTTT.

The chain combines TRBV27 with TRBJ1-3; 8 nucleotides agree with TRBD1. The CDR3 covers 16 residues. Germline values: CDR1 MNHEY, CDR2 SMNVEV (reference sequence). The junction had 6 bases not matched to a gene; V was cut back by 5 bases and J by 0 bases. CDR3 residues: CASSVHRGSSGNTIYF. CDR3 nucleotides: TGTGCCAGCAGTGTCCACAGGGGGAGCTCTGGAAACACCATATATTTT.

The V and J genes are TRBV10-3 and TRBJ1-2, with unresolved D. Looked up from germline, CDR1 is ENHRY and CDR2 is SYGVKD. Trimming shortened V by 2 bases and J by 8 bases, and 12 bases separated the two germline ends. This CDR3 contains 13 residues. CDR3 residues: CAISEAGLTGYTF. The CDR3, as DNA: TGTGCCATCAGTGAGGCAGGACTTACGGGCTACACCTTC.

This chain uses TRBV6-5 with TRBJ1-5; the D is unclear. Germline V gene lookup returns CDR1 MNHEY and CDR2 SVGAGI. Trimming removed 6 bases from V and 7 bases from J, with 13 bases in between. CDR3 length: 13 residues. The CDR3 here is CASRGLLGQPQHF. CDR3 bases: TGTGCCAGCAGAGGACTTCTGGGGCAGCCCCAGCATTTT.

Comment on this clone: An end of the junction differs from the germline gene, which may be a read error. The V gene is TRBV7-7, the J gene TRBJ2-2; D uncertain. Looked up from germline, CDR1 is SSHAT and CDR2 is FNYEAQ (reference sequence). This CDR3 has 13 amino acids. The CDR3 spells CASSLLNTGELFF. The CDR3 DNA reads TGTGCTAGCAGCTTACTGAACACCGGGGAGCTGTTTTTT.

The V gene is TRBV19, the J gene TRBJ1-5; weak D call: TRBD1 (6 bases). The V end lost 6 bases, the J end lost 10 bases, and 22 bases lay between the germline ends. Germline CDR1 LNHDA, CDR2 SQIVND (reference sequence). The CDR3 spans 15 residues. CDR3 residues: CASRGGQSQVEPQHF. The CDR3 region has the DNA TGTGCCAGTAGAGGCGGACAGAGCCAAGTCGAACCCCAGCATTTT.

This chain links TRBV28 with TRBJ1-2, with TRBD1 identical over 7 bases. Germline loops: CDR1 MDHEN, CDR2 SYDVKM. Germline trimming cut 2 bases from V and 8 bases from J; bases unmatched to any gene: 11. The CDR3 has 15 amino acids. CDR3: CASSLPPGQGVGYTF. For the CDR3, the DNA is TGTGCCAGCAGTTTACCCCCTGGGCAGGGGGTAGGCTACACCTTC.

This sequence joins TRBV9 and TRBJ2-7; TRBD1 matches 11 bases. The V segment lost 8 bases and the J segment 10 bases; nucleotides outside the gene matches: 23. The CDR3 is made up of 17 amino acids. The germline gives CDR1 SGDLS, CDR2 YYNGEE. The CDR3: CASLVKPAGTGGMCQYF. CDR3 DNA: TGTGCCAGTCTAGTCAAACCCGCCGGGACAGGGGGGATGTGCCAGTACTTC.

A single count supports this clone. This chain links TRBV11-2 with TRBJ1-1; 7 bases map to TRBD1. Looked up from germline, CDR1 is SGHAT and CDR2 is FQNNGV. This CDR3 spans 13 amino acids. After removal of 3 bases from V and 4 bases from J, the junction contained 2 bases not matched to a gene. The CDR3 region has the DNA TGTGCCAGCAGCTTTGAGGGGGCCACTGAAGCTTTCTTT. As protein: CASSFEGATEAFF.

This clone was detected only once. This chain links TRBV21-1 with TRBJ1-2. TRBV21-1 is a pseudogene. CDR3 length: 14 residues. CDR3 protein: CASSTGERRNGYTF. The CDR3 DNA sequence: TGTGCCAGCAGCACGGGTGAGAGACGGAATGGCTACACCTTC.

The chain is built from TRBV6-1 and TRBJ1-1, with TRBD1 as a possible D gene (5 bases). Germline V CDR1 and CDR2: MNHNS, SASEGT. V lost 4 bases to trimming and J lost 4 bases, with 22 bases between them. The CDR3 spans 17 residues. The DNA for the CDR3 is TGTGCCAGCAGTGCACAGACAGTCATGAAAAGGGGCACTGAAGCTTTCTTT. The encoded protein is CASSAQTVMKRGTEAFF.

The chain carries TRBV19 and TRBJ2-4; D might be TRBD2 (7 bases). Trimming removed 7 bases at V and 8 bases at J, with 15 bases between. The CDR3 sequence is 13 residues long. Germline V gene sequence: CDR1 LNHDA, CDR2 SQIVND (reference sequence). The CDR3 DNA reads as TGTGCCAGTACGGAGGGGGGGAGGTACATTCAGTACTTC. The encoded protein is CASTEGGRYIQYF.

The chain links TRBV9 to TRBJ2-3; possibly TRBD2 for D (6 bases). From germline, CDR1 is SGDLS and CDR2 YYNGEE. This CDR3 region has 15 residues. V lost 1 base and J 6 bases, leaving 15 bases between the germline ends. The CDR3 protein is CASSVSGSSGDTQYF. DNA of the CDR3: TGTGCCAGCAGCGTATCCGGGAGTTCGGGGGATACGCAGTATTTT.

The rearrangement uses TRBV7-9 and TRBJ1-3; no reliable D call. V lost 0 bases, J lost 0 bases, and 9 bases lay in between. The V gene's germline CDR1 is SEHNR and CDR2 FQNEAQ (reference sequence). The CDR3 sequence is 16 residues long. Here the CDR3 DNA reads TGTGCCAGCAGCTTAGCTGCGGTCCACTCTGGAAACACCATATATTTT. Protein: CASSLAAVHSGNTIYF.

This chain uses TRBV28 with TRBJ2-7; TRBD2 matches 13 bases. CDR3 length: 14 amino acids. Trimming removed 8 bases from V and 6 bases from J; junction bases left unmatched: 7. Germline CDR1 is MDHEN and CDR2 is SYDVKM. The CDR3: CASSRLAGGGEQYF. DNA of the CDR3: TGTGCCAGCTCCCGACTAGCGGGAGGAGGCGAGCAGTACTTC.

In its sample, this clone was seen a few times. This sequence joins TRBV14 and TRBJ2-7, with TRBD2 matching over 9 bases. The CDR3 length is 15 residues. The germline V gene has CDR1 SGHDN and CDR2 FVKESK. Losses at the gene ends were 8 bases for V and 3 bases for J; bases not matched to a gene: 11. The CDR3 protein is CASSSASGNVYEQYF. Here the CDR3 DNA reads TGTGCCAGCTCCTCGGCTAGCGGGAACGTCTACGAGCAGTACTTC.

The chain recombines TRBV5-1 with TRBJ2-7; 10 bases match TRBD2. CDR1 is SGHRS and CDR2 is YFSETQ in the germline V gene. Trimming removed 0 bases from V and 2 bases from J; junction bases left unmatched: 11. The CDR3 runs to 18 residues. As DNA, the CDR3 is TGCGCCAGCAGCTTGGCCCGGGCTAGCGGGAGTGACACCTACGAGCAGTACTTC. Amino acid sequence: CASSLARASGSDTYEQYF. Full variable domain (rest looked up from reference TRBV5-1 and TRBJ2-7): KAGVTQTPRYLIKTRGQQVTLSCSPISGHRSVSWYQQTPGQGLQFLFEYFSETQRNKGNFPGRFSGRQFSNSRSEMNVSTLELGDSALYLCASSLARASGSDTYEQYFGPGTRLTVT.